This T cell receptor beta chain was captured by sequencing in a study of blood T cell repertoires in COVID-19. Study as a whole: Some COVID-19 samples were acute and others convalescent; all came from the United States, Italy and Spain. T cells, B-cell-depleted T cells, or PBMCs supplied cDNA or gDNA.

In the original processing: How many nucleated cells were present was estimated from reference gene primer amplification. Clones were read by immunoSEQ multiplex PCR, and TCRdb kept only the in-frame ones, dropping some. V, J and clone size reflect that table, while D and trimming were determined from the DNA. The table includes more than 150,000 clones, about four fifths detected once. The V segment lost 4 bases and the J segment 5 bases; nucleotides outside the gene matches: 7. The CDR3 contains 16 residues. Germline loops: CDR1 KGHSH, CDR2 LQKENI. This sequence originates from a man aged 70 or older who had recovered from COVID-19. The V and J genes are TRBV18 and TRBJ2-1, with 11 bases matching TRBD2. The sample consisted of peripheral blood. This CDR3 is CASSLVAGGAHNEQFF. CDR3 DNA sequence: TGTGCCAGCTCACTAGTAGCGGGAGGGGCCCACAATGAGCAGTTCTTC.